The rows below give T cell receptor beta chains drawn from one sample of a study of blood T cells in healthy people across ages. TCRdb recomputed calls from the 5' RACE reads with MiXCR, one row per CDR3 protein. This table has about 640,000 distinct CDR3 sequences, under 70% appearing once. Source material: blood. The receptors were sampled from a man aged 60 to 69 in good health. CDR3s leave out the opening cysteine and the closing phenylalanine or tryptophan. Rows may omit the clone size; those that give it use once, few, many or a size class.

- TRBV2 ASRTNARGQSYGYT
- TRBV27 ASSRSGAGPQH
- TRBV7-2 ASSSQGLAETQY
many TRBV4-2 ASSQGVGTSGGRQETQY
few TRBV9 ASSPGGTSGRDTQY
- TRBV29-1 SVEGQDAPYEQY
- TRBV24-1 ATSDNSGVSYNEQY
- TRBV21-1 ASSKEGKGLGNQPQH
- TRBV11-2 ASSRMGVGGQETQY
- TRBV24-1 ATSDLEESGGYT
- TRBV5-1 ASSKGTSGGAREETQY
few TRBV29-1 SVDGGGADTQY
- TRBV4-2 ASSQGTAGGLSYNEQF
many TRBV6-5 ASSYWAGQTDTQY
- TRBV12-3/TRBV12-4 ASSLGQGDDYGYT
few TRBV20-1 SALEQY
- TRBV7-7 ASSLRGNTGELF
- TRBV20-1 SAGEAGGGAYEQY
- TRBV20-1 SADPGASQETQY
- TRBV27 ASTELGSNEQY
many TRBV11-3 ASSLRDSTSQF
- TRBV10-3 AIATGFSSYNEQF
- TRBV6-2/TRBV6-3 ASSTRWTSGAGELF
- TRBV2 ASSEARLAGQETQY
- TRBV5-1 ASSPSGGLGQPQH
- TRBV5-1 ASSLVVGLTDTQY